This is a list of T cell receptor beta chains from one sample in a study of T cell responses to AZD1222 COVID-19 vaccine. Some clones are missing from TCRdb's copy, which holds only in-frame ones; the method was immunoSEQ multiplex PCR. Of 140,000 to 150,000 clones listed, roughly 86% are singletons. This specimen was peripheral blood, taken 28 days after the second AZD1222 dose. The receptors originated from an adult who received the AZD1222 COVID-19 vaccine. CDR3s include the opening cysteine and the closing phenylalanine or tryptophan. Fields, in order: J gene, V gene, D gene, CDR3 protein, CDR3 DNA. A D gene is named only where the DNA matches it firmly.

>TRBJ2-1|TRBV30|TRBD2
CAWSPISGTNTNEQFF
TGTGCCTGGTCCCCCATTTCCGGGACTAACACCAATGAGCAGTTCTTC
>TRBJ2-7|TRBV3-1/TRBV3-2|-
CASSQGRGGAYYEQYF
TGTGCCAGCAGCCAAGGGCGAGGTGGAGCCTACTACGAGCAGTACTTC